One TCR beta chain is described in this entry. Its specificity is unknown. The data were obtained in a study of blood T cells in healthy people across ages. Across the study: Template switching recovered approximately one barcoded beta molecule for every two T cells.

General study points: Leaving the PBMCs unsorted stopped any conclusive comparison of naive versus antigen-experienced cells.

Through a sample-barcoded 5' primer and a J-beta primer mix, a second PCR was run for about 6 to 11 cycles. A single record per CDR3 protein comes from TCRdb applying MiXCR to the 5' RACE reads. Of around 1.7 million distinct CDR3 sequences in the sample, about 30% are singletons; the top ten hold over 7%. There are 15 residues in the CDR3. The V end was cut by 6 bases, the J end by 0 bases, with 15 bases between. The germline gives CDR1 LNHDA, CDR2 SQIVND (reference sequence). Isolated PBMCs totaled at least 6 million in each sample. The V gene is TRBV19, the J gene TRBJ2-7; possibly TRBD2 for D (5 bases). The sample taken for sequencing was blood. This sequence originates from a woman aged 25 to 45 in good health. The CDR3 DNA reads TGTGCCAGTAGCTCGCCCAGCGGAAGCTCCTACGAGCAGTACTTC. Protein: CASSSPSGSSYEQYF.